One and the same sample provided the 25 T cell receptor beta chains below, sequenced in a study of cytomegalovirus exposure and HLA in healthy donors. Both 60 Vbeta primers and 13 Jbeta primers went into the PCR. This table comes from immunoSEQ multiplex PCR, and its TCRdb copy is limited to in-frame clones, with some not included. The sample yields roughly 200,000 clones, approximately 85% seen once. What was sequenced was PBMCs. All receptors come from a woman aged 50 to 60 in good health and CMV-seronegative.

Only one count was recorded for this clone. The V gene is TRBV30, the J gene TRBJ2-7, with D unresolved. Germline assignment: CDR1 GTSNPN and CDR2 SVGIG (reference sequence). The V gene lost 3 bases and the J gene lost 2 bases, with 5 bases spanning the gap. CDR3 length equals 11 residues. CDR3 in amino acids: CAWSLTYEQYF. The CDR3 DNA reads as TGTGCCTGGAGCTTAACCTACGAGCAGTACTTC.

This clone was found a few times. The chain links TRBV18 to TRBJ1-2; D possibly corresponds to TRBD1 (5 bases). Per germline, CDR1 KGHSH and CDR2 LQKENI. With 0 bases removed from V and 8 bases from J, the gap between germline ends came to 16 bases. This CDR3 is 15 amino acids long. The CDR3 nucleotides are TGTGCCAGCTCACCACCGGTAGACAGTCCCACCGGCTACACCTTC. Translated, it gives CASSPPVDSPTGYTF.

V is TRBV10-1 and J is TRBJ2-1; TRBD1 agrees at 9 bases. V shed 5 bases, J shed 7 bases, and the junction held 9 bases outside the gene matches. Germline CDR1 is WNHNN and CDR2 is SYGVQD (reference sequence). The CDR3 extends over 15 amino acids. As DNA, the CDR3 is TGCGCCAGCAGTAACCCGGGACAGGGAGTAAATGAGCAGTTCTTC. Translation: CASSNPGQGVNEQFF.

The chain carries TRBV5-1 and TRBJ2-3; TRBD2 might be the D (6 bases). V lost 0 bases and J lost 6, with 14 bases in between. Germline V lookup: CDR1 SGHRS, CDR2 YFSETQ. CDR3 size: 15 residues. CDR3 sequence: CASSLVLAFGDTQYF. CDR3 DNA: TGCGCCAGCAGCTTGGTGCTAGCGTTTGGGGATACGCAGTATTTT.

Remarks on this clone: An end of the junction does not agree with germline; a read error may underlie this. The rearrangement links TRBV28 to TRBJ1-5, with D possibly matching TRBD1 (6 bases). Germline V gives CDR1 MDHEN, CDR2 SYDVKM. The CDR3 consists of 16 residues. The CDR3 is CASSLWGARGAHHPAF. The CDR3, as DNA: TGTGCCAGCAGTTTATGGGGGGCGAGAGGGGCCCATCACCCAGCATTT.

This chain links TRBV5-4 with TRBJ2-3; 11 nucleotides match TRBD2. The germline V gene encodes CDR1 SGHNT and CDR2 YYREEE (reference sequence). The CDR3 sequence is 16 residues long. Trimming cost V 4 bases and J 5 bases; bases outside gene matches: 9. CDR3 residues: CASSVALAGGGDTQYF. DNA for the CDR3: TGTGCCAGCAGCGTGGCTTTAGCGGGAGGGGGAGATACGCAGTATTTT.

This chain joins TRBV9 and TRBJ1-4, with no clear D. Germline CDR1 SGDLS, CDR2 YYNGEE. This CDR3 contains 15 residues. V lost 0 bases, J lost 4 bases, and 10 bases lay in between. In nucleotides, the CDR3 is TGTGCCAGCAGCGTAGGCGGCAGCTATAATGAAAAACTGTTTTTT. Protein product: CASSVGGSYNEKLFF.

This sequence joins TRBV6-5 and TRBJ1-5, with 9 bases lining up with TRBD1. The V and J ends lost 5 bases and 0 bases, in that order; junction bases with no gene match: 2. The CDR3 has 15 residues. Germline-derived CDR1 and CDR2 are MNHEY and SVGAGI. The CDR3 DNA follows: TGTGCCAGCAGTAGGGACAGGGATAGCAATCAGCCCCAGCATTTT. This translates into CASSRDRDSNQPQHF.

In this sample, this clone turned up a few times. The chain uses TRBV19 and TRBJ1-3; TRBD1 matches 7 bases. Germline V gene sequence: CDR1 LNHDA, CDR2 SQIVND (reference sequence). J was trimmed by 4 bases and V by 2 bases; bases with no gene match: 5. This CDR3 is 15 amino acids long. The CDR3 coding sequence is TGTGCCAGTAGTATACGACAGGGAGGAGGAAACACCATATATTTT. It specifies CASSIRQGGGNTIYF.

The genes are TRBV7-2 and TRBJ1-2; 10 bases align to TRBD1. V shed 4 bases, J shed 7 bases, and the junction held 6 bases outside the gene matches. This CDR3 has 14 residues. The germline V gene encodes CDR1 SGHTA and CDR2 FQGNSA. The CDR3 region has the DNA TGTGCCAGCAGCTCGACAGGGGGCTTGGGTGGCTACACCTTC. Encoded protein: CASSSTGGLGGYTF.

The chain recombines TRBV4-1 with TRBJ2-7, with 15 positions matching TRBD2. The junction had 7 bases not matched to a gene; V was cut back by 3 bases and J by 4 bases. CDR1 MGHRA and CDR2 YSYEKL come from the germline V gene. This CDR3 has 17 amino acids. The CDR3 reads CASSHLGTSGRRYEQYF. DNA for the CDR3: TGCGCCAGCAGCCACCTCGGGACTAGCGGGAGGAGGTACGAGCAGTACTTC.

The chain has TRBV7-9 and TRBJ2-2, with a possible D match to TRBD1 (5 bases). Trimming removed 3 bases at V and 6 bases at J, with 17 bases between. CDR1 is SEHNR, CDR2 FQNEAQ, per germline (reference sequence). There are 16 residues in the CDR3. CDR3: CASSFSRTKGAGELFF. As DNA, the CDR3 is TGTGCCAGCAGCTTTTCCAGGACAAAAGGGGCCGGGGAGCTGTTTTTT.

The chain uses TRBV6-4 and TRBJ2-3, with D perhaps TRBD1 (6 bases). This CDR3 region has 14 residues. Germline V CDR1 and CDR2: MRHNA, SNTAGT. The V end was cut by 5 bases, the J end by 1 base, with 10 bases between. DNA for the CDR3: TGTGCCAGCAGTCCACAGGGAGGCACAGATACGCAGTATTTT. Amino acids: CASSPQGGTDTQYF.

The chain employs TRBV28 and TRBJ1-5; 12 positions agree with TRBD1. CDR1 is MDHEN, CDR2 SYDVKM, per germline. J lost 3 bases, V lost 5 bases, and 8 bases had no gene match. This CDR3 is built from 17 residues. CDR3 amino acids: CASSKGQGAGNNQPQHF. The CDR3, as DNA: TGTGCCAGCAGTAAGGGACAGGGGGCTGGGAACAATCAGCCCCAGCATTTT.

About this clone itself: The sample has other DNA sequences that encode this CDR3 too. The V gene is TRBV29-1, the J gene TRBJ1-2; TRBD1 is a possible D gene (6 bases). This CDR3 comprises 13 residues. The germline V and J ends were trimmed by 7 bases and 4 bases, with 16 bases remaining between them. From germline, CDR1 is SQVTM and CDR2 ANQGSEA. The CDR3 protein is CSDRTDVSYGYTF. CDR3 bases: TGCAGCGATAGGACAGACGTGAGCTATGGCTACACCTTC.

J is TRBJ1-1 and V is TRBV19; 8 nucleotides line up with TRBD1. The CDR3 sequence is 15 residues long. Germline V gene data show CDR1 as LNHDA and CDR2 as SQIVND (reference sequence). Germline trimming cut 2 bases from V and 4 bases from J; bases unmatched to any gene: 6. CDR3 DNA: TGTGCCAGTAGTATACCGGGACAGGACATCACTGAAGCTTTCTTT. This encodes CASSIPGQDITEAFF.

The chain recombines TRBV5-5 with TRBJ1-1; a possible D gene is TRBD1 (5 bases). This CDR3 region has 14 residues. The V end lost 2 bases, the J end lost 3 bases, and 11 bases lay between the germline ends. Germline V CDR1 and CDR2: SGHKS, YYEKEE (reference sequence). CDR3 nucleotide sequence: TGTGCCAGCAGCTTCCCCGGAGGGGACACTGAAGCTTTCTTT. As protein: CASSFPGGDTEAFF.

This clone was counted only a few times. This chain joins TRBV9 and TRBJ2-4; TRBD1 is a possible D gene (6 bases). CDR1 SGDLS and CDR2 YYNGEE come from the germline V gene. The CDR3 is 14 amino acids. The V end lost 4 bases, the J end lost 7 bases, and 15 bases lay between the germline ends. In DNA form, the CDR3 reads TGTGCCAGCAGCCCGCGACAGGTTCGGAACATTCAGTACTTC. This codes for CASSPRQVRNIQYF.

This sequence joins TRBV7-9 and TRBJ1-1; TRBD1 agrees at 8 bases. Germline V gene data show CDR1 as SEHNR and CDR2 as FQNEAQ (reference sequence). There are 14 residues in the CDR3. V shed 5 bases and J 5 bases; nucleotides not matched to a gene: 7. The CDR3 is CASSRDRGRTEAFF. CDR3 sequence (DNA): TGTGCCAGCAGCCGAGACAGGGGAAGAACTGAAGCTTTCTTT.

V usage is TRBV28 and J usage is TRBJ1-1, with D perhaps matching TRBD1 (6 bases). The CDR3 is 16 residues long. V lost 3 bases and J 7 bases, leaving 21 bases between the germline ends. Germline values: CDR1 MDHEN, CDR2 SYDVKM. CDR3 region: CASSLVPTGSKGEAFF. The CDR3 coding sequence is TGTGCCAGCAGTTTGGTCCCCACAGGGTCTAAGGGTGAAGCTTTCTTT.

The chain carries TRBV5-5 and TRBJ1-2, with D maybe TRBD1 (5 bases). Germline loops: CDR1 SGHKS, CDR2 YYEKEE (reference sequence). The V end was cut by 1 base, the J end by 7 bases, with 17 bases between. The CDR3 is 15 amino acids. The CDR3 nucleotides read TGTGCCAGCAGCTTGAGTTGGGGGGAGATAGGTGGCTACACCTTC. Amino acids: CASSLSWGEIGGYTF.

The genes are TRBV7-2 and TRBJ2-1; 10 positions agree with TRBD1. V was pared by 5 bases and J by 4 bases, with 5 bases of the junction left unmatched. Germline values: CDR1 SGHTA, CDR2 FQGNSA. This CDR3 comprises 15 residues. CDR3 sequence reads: CASSLTGGYYNEQFF. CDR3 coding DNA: TGTGCCAGCAGCCTGACAGGGGGCTATTACAATGAGCAGTTCTTC.

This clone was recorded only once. CDR3 in DNA: TGTGCCAGCAGCTACCTAGGTGACCGGGAGCTGTTTTTT. Residues: CASSYLGDRELFF. This rearrangement joins TRBV7-9 to TRBJ2-2; D call uncertain. The V gene lost 4 bases and the J gene lost 9 bases, with 12 bases spanning the gap. The germline V gene encodes CDR1 SEHNR and CDR2 FQNEAQ (reference sequence). The CDR3 is 13 residues long.

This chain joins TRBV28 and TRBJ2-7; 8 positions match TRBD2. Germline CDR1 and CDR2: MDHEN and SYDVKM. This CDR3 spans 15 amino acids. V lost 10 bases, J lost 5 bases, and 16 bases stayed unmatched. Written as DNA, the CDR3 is TGTGCCACCCATGGAGCGGGAGCAAGGTTACACGAGCAGTACTTC. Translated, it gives CATHGAGARLHEQYF. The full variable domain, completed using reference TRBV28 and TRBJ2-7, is DVKVTQSSRYLVKRTGEKVFLECVQDMDHENMFWYRQDPGLGLRLIYFSYDVKMKEKGDIPEGYSVSREKKERFSLILESASTNQTSMYLCATHGAGARLHEQYFGPGTRLTVT.

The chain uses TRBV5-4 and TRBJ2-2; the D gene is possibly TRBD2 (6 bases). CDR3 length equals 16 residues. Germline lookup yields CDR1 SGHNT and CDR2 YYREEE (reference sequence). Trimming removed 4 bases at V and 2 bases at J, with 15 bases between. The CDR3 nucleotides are TGTGCCAGCAGCATGATCACGGGACTTAACACCGGGGAGCTGTTTTTT. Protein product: CASSMITGLNTGELFF.